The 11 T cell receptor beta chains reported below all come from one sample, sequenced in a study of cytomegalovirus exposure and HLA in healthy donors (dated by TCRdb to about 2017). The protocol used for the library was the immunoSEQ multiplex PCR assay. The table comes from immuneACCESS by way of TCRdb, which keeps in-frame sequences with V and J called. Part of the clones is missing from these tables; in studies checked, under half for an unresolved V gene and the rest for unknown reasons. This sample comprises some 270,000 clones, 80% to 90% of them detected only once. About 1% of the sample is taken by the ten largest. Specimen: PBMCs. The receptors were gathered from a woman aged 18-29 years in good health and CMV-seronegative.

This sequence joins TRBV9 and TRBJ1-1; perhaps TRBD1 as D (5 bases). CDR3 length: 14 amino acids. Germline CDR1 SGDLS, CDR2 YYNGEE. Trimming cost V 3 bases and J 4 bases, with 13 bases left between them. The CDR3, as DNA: TGTGCCAGCAGCGATACGGGGGGAGTCACTGAAGCTTTCTTT. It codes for CASSDTGGVTEAFF.

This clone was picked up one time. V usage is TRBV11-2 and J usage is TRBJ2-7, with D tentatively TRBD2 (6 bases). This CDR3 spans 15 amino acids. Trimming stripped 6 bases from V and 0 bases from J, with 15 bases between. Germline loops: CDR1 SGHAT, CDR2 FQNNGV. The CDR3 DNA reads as TGTGCCAGCAGAGCCGGGACTCTAAGCTCCTACGAGCAGTACTTC. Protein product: CASRAGTLSSYEQYF.

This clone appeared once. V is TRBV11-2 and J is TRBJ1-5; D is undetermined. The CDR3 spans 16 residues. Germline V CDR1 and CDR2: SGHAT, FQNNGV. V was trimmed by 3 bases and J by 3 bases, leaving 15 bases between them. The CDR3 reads CASSLSSATLNQPQHF. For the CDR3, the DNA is TGTGCCAGCAGCTTGAGTAGCGCGACGCTCAATCAGCCCCAGCATTTT.

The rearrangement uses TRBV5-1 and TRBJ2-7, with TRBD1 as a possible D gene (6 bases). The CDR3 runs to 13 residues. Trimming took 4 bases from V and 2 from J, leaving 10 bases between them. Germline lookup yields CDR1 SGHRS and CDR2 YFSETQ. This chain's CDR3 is CASSRQVAYEQYF. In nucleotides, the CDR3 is TGCGCCAGCAGCCGACAGGTTGCCTACGAGCAGTACTTC.

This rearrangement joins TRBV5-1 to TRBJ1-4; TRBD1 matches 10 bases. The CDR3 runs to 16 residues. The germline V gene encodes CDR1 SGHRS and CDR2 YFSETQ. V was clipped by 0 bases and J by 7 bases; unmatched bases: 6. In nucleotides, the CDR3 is TGCGCCAGCAGCTTGGGACAGGGGGCGCGGGGTGAAAAACTGTTTTTT. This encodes CASSLGQGARGEKLFF.

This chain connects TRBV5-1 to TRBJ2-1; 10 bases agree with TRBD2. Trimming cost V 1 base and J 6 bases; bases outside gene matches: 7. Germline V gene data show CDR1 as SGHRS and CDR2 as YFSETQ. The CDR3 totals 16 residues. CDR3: CASSLMGLAGVNEQFF. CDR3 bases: TGCGCCAGCAGCTTGATGGGGCTAGCGGGAGTCAATGAGCAGTTCTTC. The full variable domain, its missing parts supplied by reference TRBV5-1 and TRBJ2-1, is KAGVTQTPRYLIKTRGQQVTLSCSPISGHRSVSWYQQTPGQGLQFLFEYFSETQRNKGNFPGRFSGRQFSNSRSEMNVSTLELGDSALYLCASSLMGLAGVNEQFFGPGTRLTVL.

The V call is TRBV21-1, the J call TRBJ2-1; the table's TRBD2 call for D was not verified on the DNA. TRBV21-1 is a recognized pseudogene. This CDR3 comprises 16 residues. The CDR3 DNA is TGTGCCAGCAGCGGATCTAGCGGGGTGACCTACAATGAGCAGTTCTTC. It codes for CASSGSSGVTYNEQFF.

The CDR3 DNA reads TGTGCCAGCAGTCTCGACAGCTTAGCTAGTGGCTACACCTTC. This translates into CASSLDSLASGYTF. The rearrangement joins TRBV28 to TRBJ1-2; possible D gene TRBD1, 5 bases. CDR3 length: 14 amino acids. Germline CDR1 reads MDHEN; CDR2 reads SYDVKM. Between the trimmed V and J ends, which lost 5 bases and 7 bases, there was a span of 17 bases.

CDR3 sequence reads: CASSGTGADYGYTF. For the CDR3, the DNA is TGTGCCAGCAGTGGGACAGGGGCTGACTATGGCTACACCTTC. This chain joins TRBV11-2 and TRBJ1-2, with 10 positions matching TRBD1. Looked up from germline, CDR1 is SGHAT and CDR2 is FQNNGV. The CDR3 contains 14 residues. Germline trimming cut 6 bases from V and 3 bases from J; bases unmatched to any gene: 4.

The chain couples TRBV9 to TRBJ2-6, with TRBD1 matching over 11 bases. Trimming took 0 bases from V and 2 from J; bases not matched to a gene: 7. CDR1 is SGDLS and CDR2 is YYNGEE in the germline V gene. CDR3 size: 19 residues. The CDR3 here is CASSVGRDRGYTGANVLTF. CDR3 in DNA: TGTGCCAGCAGCGTAGGAAGGGACAGGGGGTATACTGGGGCCAACGTCCTGACTTTC.

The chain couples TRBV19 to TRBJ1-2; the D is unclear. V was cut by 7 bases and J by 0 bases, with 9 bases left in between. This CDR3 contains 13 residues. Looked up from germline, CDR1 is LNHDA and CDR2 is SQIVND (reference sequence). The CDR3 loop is CASMGNTNYGYTF. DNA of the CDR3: TGTGCCAGTATGGGCAATACTAACTATGGCTACACCTTC.